This TCR beta chain stems from a study of cytomegalovirus exposure and HLA in healthy donors. CDR1 and CDR2 from the germline V gene are SGHNT and YYREEE (reference sequence). V lost 5 bases, J lost 2 bases, and 8 bases stayed unmatched. The CDR3 is 15 amino acids. Comments on this clone: What it recognizes is unknown.

Whole-study findings and limits: A later analysis linked a missense variant in DCLRE1C to the trimming of TCR beta V and J genes.

The PCR was carried out with 60 Vbeta primers and 13 Jbeta primers. Produced via immunoSEQ multiplex PCR; TCRdb's table is partial and in-frame only. The profile shows some 130,000 clones, about 70% of them singletons. The gene calls are TRBV5-4 and TRBJ2-7, with 9 bases aligning to TRBD1. The clonotype comes from a male donor in good health and CMV-seronegative. Sequencing was performed on PBMCs. The CDR3 is CASSPGTGNPYEQYF. The CDR3 nucleotides are TGTGCCAGCAGTCCCGGGACAGGGAACCCCTACGAGCAGTACTTC.